The 24 T cell receptor beta chains below come from one sample, sequenced in a study of cytomegalovirus exposure and HLA in healthy donors. Researchers ran the PCR with 60 Vbeta and 13 Jbeta primers. The method was immunoSEQ multiplex PCR; TCRdb's version includes in-frame clones alone and lacks a portion of them. Among around 150,000 clones, roughly 80% were seen once, and the ten largest hold around 2.1%. Sequencing was done on a sample of PBMCs. These receptors were collected from a man between 50 and 59 years old in good health and CMV-seropositive.

V and J are TRBV7-9 and TRBJ1-4; 10 positions agree with TRBD1. The CDR3 has 15 residues. V shed 4 bases, J shed 2 bases, and the junction held 1 base outside the gene matches. CDR1 is SEHNR, CDR2 FQNEAQ, per germline (reference sequence). The CDR3 is CASSWTGGTNEKLFF. The DNA of the CDR3 is TGTGCCAGCAGCTGGACAGGGGGGACTAATGAAAAACTGTTTTTT.

This clone was recorded only once. The chain couples TRBV27 to TRBJ2-4; 9 bases fit TRBD1. The V and J ends lost 4 bases and 2 bases, in that order; junction bases with no gene match: 12. CDR3 length: 18 residues. The germline V gene encodes CDR1 MNHEY and CDR2 SMNVEV (reference sequence). The CDR3, as DNA: TGTGCCAGCAGTTCAAGTACAGGGGGCAGCCTATCCAAAAACATTCAGTACTTC. This encodes CASSSSTGGSLSKNIQYF.

The rearrangement joins TRBV30 to TRBJ1-1; perhaps TRBD1 as D (5 bases). Trimming stripped 7 bases from V and 1 base from J, with 13 bases between. The CDR3 runs to 13 residues. Germline CDR1 GTSNPN, CDR2 SVGIG (reference sequence). The CDR3 sequence: CALQRQRNTEAFF. In DNA, the CDR3 is TGTGCCTTACAGAGACAGCGGAACACTGAAGCTTTCTTT.

The chain is built from TRBV6-1 and TRBJ2-4, with TRBD2 as a possible D gene (6 bases). There are 15 residues in the CDR3. V dropped 7 bases and J dropped 1 base, with 14 bases sitting between them. Germline loops: CDR1 MNHNS, CDR2 SASEGT. The CDR3 DNA follows: TGTGCCAGCATCGACTGGGGGGTTGCCAAAAACATTCAGTACTTC. Its protein is CASIDWGVAKNIQYF.

A single count supports this clone. Other nucleotide sequences in the sample specify the same CDR3. This rearrangement joins TRBV7-3 to TRBJ2-2; 7 nucleotides align to TRBD2. CDR1 and CDR2 (germline): SGHTA, FQGTGA. The J segment lost 0 bases and the V segment lost 1 base, leaving 2 bases of the junction unmatched. The CDR3 spans 16 residues. The chain's CDR3 is CASSLSGGANTGELFF. In nucleotides, the CDR3 is TGTGCCAGCAGCTTAAGCGGGGGAGCGAACACCGGGGAGCTGTTTTTT.

The chain recombines TRBV19 with TRBJ1-6, with D possibly matching TRBD1 (5 bases). The CDR3 spans 14 residues. Germline CDR1 reads LNHDA; CDR2 reads SQIVND (reference sequence). The V gene lost 5 bases and the J gene lost 5 bases, with 10 bases spanning the gap. The CDR3 sequence: CASSGAGNNSPLHF. The CDR3 coding sequence is TGTGCCAGTAGTGGGGCAGGAAATAATTCACCCCTCCACTTT.

The chain carries TRBV5-1 and TRBJ1-1; perhaps TRBD1 as D (6 bases). The CDR3 has 14 residues. Deletions cut 1 base from V and 4 bases from J, with 11 bases between. Germline-derived CDR1 and CDR2 are SGHRS and YFSETQ. The CDR3 is CASSLLQGSTEAFF. CDR3 bases: TGCGCCAGCAGCTTGCTCCAGGGGTCCACTGAAGCTTTCTTT.

V and J are TRBV7-9 and TRBJ2-7; 7 bases agree with TRBD2. This CDR3 contains 15 residues. After removal of 0 bases from V and 0 bases from J, the junction contained 2 bases not matched to a gene. CDR1 is SEHNR, CDR2 FQNEAQ, per germline (reference sequence). The chain's CDR3 is CASSLAAGSSYEQYF. The CDR3 DNA follows: TGTGCCAGCAGCTTAGCAGCGGGGAGCTCCTACGAGCAGTACTTC. Combining the CDR3 with reference TRBV7-9 and TRBJ2-7 gives the whole variable domain DTGVSQNPRHKITKRGQNVTFRCDPISEHNRLYWYRQTLGQGPEFLTYFQNEAQLEKSRLLSDRFSAERPKGSFSTLEIQRTEQGDSAMYLCASSLAAGSSYEQYFGPGTRLTVT.

The chain is built from TRBV6-5 and TRBJ1-1, with D unclear. CDR1 and CDR2 (germline): MNHEY, SVGAGI. This CDR3 spans 13 amino acids. V lost 9 bases and J lost 0, with 11 bases in between. In DNA form, the CDR3 reads TGTGCCAGTAAATTAGGAGTGAACACTGAAGCTTTCTTT. It translates to CASKLGVNTEAFF.

This chain links TRBV28 with TRBJ1-1; D is uncertain. The length of the CDR3 is 11 residues. CDR1 is MDHEN and CDR2 is SYDVKM in the germline V gene. V was clipped by 3 bases and J by 11 bases, with 10 bases between them. The CDR3 loop reads CASSLRSPAFF. CDR3 DNA: TGTGCCAGCAGTTTGAGGTCGCCTGCTTTCTTT.

This clone has just a few counts. The genes are TRBV10-3 and TRBJ1-1; 8 nucleotides line up with TRBD1. This CDR3 comprises 16 residues. V was pared by 2 bases and J by 0 bases, with 5 bases of the junction left unmatched. Germline V gives CDR1 ENHRY, CDR2 SYGVKD. The CDR3 reads CAISEGDRSMNTEAFF. In DNA form, the CDR3 reads TGTGCCATCAGTGAGGGGGACAGGAGCATGAACACTGAAGCTTTCTTT.

The chain combines TRBV6-5 with TRBJ2-1, with 13 nucleotides matching TRBD2. The CDR3 has 15 residues. With V trimmed by 6 bases and J by 6 bases, 5 bases remained unmatched. CDR1 and CDR2 (germline): MNHEY, SVGAGI. In DNA, the CDR3 is TGTGCCAGCAGCCGACTAGCGGGGGGCCGCAATGAGCAGTTCTTC. This sequence encodes CASSRLAGGRNEQFF.

This clone occurred once. The CDR3 nucleotides read TGTGCCAGCCTGGGTAAACAGGGGGTTATGAACACCGGGGAGCTGTTTTTT. Protein sequence: CASLGKQGVMNTGELFF. The chain has TRBV25-1 and TRBJ2-2; 8 bases fit TRBD1. The CDR3 has 17 amino acids. V was clipped by 8 bases and J by 1 base; unmatched bases: 12. Looked up from germline, CDR1 is MGHDK and CDR2 is SYGVNS.

The rearrangement joins TRBV6-1 to TRBJ2-5; no reliable D call. Trimming took off 5 bases at V and 4 bases at J, with 8 bases between the two ends. CDR1 MNHNS and CDR2 SASEGT come from the germline V gene. This CDR3 region has 12 residues. Here the CDR3 reads CASSPPGETQYF. CDR3 sequence (DNA): TGTGCCAGCAGTCCCCCGGGAGAGACCCAGTACTTC.

J is TRBJ2-3 and V is TRBV7-9; 9 bases line up with TRBD2. J lost 1 base, V lost 5 bases, and 7 bases had no gene match. This CDR3 comprises 16 residues. In germline, CDR1 is SEHNR, CDR2 FQNEAQ (reference sequence). The CDR3 region is CASSHTRTSGTDTQYF. CDR3 DNA sequence: TGTGCCAGCAGCCATACCAGGACTAGCGGCACAGATACGCAGTATTTT.

This rearrangement joins TRBV6-1 to TRBJ1-1; D gene ambiguous. The CDR3 loop spans 15 amino acids. The ends were cut back, 0 bases at V and 4 bases at J, with 12 bases in the middle. CDR1 and CDR2 (germline): MNHNS, SASEGT. CDR3 residues: CASSEALGLGTEAFF. CDR3 nucleotides: TGTGCCAGCAGTGAAGCGTTAGGTCTAGGCACTGAAGCTTTCTTT.

This chain connects TRBV27 to TRBJ2-7; 9 bases map to TRBD1. From germline, CDR1 is MNHEY and CDR2 SMNVEV (reference sequence). The CDR3 has 13 residues. V lost 3 bases to trimming and J lost 6 bases; unmatched junction nucleotides: 3. Written as DNA, the CDR3 is TGTGCCAGCAGTTTGGGACAGGGCCTCGAGCAGTACTTC. Translated: CASSLGQGLEQYF.

The chain is built from TRBV30 and TRBJ2-2, with 11 bases fitting TRBD2. Per germline, CDR1 GTSNPN and CDR2 SVGIG (reference sequence). This CDR3 is 15 amino acids long. Trimming at V came to 2 bases and at J to 4 bases, leaving 3 bases not matched to a gene. The CDR3 sequence: CAWSRGLAGTGELFF. The CDR3 nucleotides are TGTGCCTGGAGTCGCGGACTAGCGGGCACCGGGGAGCTGTTTTTT.

V is TRBV11-2 and J is TRBJ2-5; D perhaps matches TRBD1 (6 bases). The ends were cut back, 5 bases at V and 6 bases at J, with 22 bases in the middle. The CDR3 consists of 16 residues. The germline gives CDR1 SGHAT, CDR2 FQNNGV. CDR3 DNA sequence: TGTGCCAGCAGCACGCGGACAGCCGCAGGCAGGAAGACCCAGTACTTC. It encodes CASSTRTAAGRKTQYF.

This chain connects TRBV5-4 to TRBJ2-5; TRBD2 agrees at 16 bases. CDR3 size: 17 residues. The germline V gene has CDR1 SGHNT and CDR2 YYREEE (reference sequence). The V gene end was trimmed by 4 bases and the J gene end by 6 bases; junction bases not matched to a gene: 9. The CDR3 DNA follows: TGTGCCAGCAGCCCCGGGACTAGCGGGGGGGCCGGTAAGACCCAGTACTTC. Its protein product is CASSPGTSGGAGKTQYF.

In this sample, this clone turned up once. The chain couples TRBV4-2 to TRBJ1-3, with D possibly being TRBD1 (6 bases). The CDR3 is 17 residues long. Trimming removed 3 bases at V and 0 bases at J, with 15 bases between. Germline V gene lookup returns CDR1 LGHNA and CDR2 YNFKEQ. CDR3 DNA: TGTGCCAGCAGCCAGGACGATACAGGGCCCTCTGGAAACACCATATATTTT. Protein: CASSQDDTGPSGNTIYF.

The V and J genes are TRBV11-2 and TRBJ2-7; D may be TRBD1 (6 bases). Deletions cut 3 bases from V and 1 base from J, with 19 bases between. Germline CDR1 is SGHAT and CDR2 is FQNNGV. The CDR3 loop spans 17 amino acids. The CDR3 region has the DNA TGTGCCAGCAGCTTTGGGAGAGGGGGTTCGTATTCCTACGAGCAGTACTTC. It is translated as CASSFGRGGSYSYEQYF. The whole variable domain, filled in from reference TRBV11-2 and TRBJ2-7, reads EAGVAQSPRYKIIEKRQSVAFWCNPISGHATLYWYQQILGQGPKLLIQFQNNGVVDDSQLPKDRFSAERLKGVDSTLKIQPAKLEDSAVYLCASSFGRGGSYSYEQYFGPGTRLTVT.

This chain links TRBV7-6 with TRBJ2-6; D is possibly TRBD2 (7 bases). The CDR3 is 18 residues long. Germline CDR1 reads SGHVS; CDR2 reads FNYEAQ. Trimming shortened V by 5 bases and J by 1 base, and 18 bases separated the two germline ends. The CDR3 sequence is CASSPLQGGGSGANVLTF. The CDR3, as DNA: TGTGCCAGCAGCCCCTTACAGGGAGGGGGGTCTGGGGCCAACGTCCTGACTTTC.

The V and J genes are TRBV2 and TRBJ2-7, with unresolved D. The V end lost 0 bases, the J end lost 4 bases, and 4 bases lay between the germline ends. The CDR3 extends over 12 amino acids. Germline CDR1 SNHLY, CDR2 FYNNEI. CDR3 protein: CASSEARYEQYF. The CDR3 bases are TGTGCCAGCAGTGAAGCGCGGTACGAGCAGTACTTC.